This is a list of T cell receptor beta chains from one sample in a study of CD8 T cells in ankylosing spondylitis. TCRdb re-called the 5' RACE reads through MiXCR, storing one row per CDR3 protein. The sample gives roughly 150,000 distinct CDR3 sequences, 8.5% to 10% of which show up once; about 14% is in the top ten. Sequencing was carried out using blood, either unsorted or a sorted T cell fraction (not recorded which). The receptor source for this set is a female donor with ankylosing spondylitis or in good health (not recorded which). Both conserved end residues are part of each CDR3. A D gene is named only where the DNA matches it firmly. Clone size appears in some rows only: once, few, many, or a class for an expanded clone.

cdr3_nt	cdr3_aa	v_call	clone_size	d_call	j_call
TGTGCCAGCAGTGATGGGGATGAGCAGTTCTTC	CASSDGDEQFF	TRBV2	-	-	TRBJ2-1
TGTGCCAGCAGCCGACAGGGTAGCGCTGAAGCTTTCTTT	CASSRQGSAEAFF	TRBV27	many	TRBD1	TRBJ1-1
TGTGCCAGTCAGCGCCCCGGGACTAGCTCCTACAATGAGCAGTTCTTC	CASQRPGTSSYNEQFF	TRBV19	few	TRBD2	TRBJ2-1
TGTGCCAGCAGCTGGGGCGGGGTCGGTAATCAGCCCCAGCATTTT	CASSWGGVGNQPQHF	TRBV7-9	few	-	TRBJ1-5
TGTGCCAGCAGTGAAGGGGGGGGACACCCGAACACCGGGGAGCTGTTTTTT	CASSEGGGHPNTGELFF	TRBV6-1	-	-	TRBJ2-2
TGTGCCAGCAGCTTAGATTACGGAGGCCTCCAAGAGACCCAGTACTTC	CASSLDYGGLQETQYF	TRBV7-6	-	-	TRBJ2-5
TGCGCCAGCAGCCAAGATCCAGCGGGAGGAAATGAGCAGTTCTTC	CASSQDPAGGNEQFF	TRBV4-1	-	TRBD2	TRBJ2-1
TGTGCCAGCAGCCCCCCTCGAGGGAGGGCGGCTGAGCAGTTCTTC	CASSPPRGRAAEQFF	TRBV11-2	few	TRBD2	TRBJ2-1
TGCGCCAGCAGCCCGACAGGGGCCGGGGATGGCTACACCTTC	CASSPTGAGDGYTF	TRBV5-1	many	TRBD1	TRBJ1-2
TGTGCCAGCAGCTTACAGGGAATTTACAATGAGCAGTTCTTC	CASSLQGIYNEQFF	TRBV12-3/TRBV12-4	few	-	TRBJ2-1
TGCGCCAGCAGCCCAGGGGGTCCCTACGAGCAGTACTTC	CASSPGGPYEQYF	TRBV4-1	few	TRBD1	TRBJ2-7
TGCGCCAGCAGCCAACGGACTAGCGGCACAGATACGCAGTATTTT	CASSQRTSGTDTQYF	TRBV4-3	many	TRBD2	TRBJ2-3
TGTGCCAGCAGTCCTAGCGCCTACACAGATACGCAGTATTTT	CASSPSAYTDTQYF	TRBV2	-	-	TRBJ2-3
TGTGCCAGCAGTCTTTTCGAGGCCTTTTACAATGAGCAGTTCTTC	CASSLFEAFYNEQFF	TRBV6-2/TRBV6-3	few	-	TRBJ2-1
TGTGCCAGCAGCCTCCTAGAGCACAATGAGCAGTTCTTC	CASSLLEHNEQFF	TRBV6-2/TRBV6-3	-	-	TRBJ2-1
TGTGCCAGCAGCGTACACTACTCGGAGGGTTCGGAGCAGTACTTC	CASSVHYSEGSEQYF	TRBV9	-	-	TRBJ2-7
TGTGCCAGCAGTGAAGTGCGCTCCTGGGAAGAGACCCAGTACTTC	CASSEVRSWEETQYF	TRBV25-1	many	-	TRBJ2-5